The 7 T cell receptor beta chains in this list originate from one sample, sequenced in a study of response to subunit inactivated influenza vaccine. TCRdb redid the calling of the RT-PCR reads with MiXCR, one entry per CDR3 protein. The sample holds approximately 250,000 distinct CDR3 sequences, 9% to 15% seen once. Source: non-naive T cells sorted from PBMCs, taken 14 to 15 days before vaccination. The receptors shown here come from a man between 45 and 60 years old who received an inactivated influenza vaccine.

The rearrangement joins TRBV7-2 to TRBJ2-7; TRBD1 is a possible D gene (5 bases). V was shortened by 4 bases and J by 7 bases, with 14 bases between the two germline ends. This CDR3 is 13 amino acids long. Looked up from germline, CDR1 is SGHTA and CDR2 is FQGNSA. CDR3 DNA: TGTGCCAGCAGCTCGAGCAGGGTAGGGGAGCAGTACTTC. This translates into CASSSSRVGEQYF.

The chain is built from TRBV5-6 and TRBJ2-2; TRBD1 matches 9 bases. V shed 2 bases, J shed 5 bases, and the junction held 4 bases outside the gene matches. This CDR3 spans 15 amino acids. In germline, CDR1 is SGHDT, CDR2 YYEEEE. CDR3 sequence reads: CASSLDRGVTGELFF. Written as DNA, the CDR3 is TGTGCCAGCAGCTTAGACAGGGGGGTTACCGGGGAGCTGTTTTTT.

CDR3 nucleotides: TGTGCCAGCAGCTTGTCGGGGGGCAATCAGCCCCAGCATTTT. Amino acid sequence: CASSLSGGNQPQHF. The chain uses TRBV5-5 and TRBJ1-5; possibly TRBD1 for D (5 bases). This CDR3 is 14 amino acids long. Trimming removed 1 base from V and 2 bases from J, with 7 bases in between. CDR1 and CDR2 (germline): SGHKS, YYEKEE (reference sequence).

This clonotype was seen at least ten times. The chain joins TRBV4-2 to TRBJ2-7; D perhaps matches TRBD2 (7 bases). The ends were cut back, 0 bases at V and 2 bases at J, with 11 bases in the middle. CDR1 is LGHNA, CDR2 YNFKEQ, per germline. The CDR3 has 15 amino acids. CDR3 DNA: TGTGCCAGCAGCCAAGATCCGGGGGGCGCCTACGAGCAGTACTTC. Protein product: CASSQDPGGAYEQYF.

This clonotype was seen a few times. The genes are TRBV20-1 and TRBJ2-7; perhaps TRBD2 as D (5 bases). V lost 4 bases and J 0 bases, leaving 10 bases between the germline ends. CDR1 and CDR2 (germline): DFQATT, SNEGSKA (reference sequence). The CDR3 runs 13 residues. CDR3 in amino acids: CSAIRTGSYEQYF. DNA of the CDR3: TGCAGTGCTATCCGGACTGGCTCCTACGAGCAGTACTTC.

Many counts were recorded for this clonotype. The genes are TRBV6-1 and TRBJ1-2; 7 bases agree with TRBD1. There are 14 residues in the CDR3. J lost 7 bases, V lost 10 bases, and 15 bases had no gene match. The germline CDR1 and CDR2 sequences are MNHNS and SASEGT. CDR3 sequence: CATQGGASLSGYTF. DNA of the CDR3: TGTGCCACCCAAGGGGGCGCCAGTCTAAGTGGCTACACCTTC.

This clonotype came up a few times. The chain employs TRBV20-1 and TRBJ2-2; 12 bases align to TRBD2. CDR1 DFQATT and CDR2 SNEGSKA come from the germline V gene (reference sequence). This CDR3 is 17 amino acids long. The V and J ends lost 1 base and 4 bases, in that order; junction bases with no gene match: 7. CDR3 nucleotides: TGCAGTGCTAGAGTGGTACCGGGACTAGCGGGCACCGGGGAGCTGTTTTTT. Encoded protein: CSARVVPGLAGTGELFF.